This T cell receptor beta chain was obtained from a study of T cell responses to AZD1222 COVID-19 vaccine. On this clone itself: Antigen: not known.

The CDR3 runs to 14 residues. With 5 bases removed from V and 0 bases from J, the gap between germline ends came to 9 bases. Germline values: CDR1 SEHNR, CDR2 FQNEAQ (reference sequence). Assay used: immunoSEQ multiplex PCR; TCRdb lists only in-frame clones, some missing. The data contain 100,000 to 150,000 clones, about nine tenths of them singletons. Findings and limits, study-wide: Spike-spanning, vaccine-associated CD4 TCRs were dominant at 160-218 and 743-854.

J is TRBJ2-3 and V is TRBV7-9, with TRBD2 as a possible D gene (6 bases). This TCR was sampled from an adult in good health. Sequences were derived from peripheral blood, sampled on day 0 of AZD1222 vaccination. The CDR3 here is CASSGGTSTDTQYF. The CDR3 region has the DNA TGTGCCAGCAGCGGCGGGACTAGCACAGATACGCAGTATTTT.